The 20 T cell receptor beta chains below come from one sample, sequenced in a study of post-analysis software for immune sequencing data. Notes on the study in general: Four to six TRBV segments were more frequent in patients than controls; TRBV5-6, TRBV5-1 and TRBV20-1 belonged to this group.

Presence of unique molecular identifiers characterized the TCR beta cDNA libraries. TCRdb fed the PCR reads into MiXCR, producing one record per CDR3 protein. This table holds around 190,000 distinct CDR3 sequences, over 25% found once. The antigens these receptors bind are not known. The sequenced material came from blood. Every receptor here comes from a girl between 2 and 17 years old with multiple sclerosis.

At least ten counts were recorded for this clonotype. CDR3 coding DNA: TGCGCCAGCAGCCGAACGGGCGGCAATCAGCCCCAGCATTTT. The encoded protein is CASSRTGGNQPQHF. The chain carries TRBV4-1 and TRBJ1-5, with D unresolved. The V and J ends lost 4 bases and 2 bases respectively, with 9 bases between them. The CDR3 contains 14 residues. Germline CDR1 reads MGHRA; CDR2 reads YSYEKL.

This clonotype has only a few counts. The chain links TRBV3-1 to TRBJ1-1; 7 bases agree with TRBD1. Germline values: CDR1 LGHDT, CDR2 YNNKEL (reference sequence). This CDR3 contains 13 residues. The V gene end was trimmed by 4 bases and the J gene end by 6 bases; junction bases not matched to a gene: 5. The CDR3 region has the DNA TGTGCCAGCAGCCGAGGGGGCGAGTCTGAAGCTTTCTTT. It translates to CASSRGGESEAFF.

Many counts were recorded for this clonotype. CDR3 DNA: TGCGCCAGCAGCCAAGGAACCCAGTTGGGACAAGAGACCCAGTACTTC. Encoded protein: CASSQGTQLGQETQYF. This chain joins TRBV4-1 and TRBJ2-5; D gene uncertain. Trimming pared 1 base from V and 2 bases from J, leaving 14 bases between. Germline CDR1 is MGHRA and CDR2 is YSYEKL. This CDR3 region has 16 residues.

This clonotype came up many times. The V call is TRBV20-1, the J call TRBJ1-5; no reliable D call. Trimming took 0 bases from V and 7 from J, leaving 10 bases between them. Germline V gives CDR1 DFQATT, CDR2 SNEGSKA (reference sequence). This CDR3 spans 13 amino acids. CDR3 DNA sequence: TGCAGTGCTAGAGAAGGTCACGCCCAGCCCCAGCATTTT. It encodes CSAREGHAQPQHF.

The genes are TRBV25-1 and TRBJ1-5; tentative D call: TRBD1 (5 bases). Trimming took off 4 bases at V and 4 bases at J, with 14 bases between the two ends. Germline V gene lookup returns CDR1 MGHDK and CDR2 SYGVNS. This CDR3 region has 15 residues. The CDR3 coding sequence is TGTGCCAGCAGTGGTTCTGGGGGACCGAATCAGCCCCAGCATTTT. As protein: CASSGSGGPNQPQHF.

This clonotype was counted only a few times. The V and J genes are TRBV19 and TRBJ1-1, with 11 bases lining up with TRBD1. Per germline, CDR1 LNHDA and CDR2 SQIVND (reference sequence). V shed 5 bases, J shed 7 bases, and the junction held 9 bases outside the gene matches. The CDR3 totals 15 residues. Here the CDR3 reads CASSPAGTGGFEAFF. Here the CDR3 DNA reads TGTGCCAGTAGTCCGGCCGGGACAGGGGGGTTTGAAGCTTTCTTT.

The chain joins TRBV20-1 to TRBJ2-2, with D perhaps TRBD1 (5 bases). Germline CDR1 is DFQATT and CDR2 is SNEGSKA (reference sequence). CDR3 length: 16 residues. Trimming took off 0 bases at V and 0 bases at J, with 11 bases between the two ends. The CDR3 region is CSARDRQGSNTGELFF. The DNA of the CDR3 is TGCAGTGCTAGAGATCGGCAGGGATCGAACACCGGGGAGCTGTTTTTT.

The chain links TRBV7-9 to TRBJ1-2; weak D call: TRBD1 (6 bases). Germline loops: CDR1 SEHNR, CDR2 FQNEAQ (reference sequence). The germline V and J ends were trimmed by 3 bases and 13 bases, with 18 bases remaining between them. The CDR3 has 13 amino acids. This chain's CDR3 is CASSFPGRDKRTF. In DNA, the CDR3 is TGTGCCAGCAGCTTTCCCGGCAGGGACAAACGCACCTTC.

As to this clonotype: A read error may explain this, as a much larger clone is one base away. The CDR3 DNA reads as TGTGCCAGCAGCTTAGAGGCAGGGGGGCACAATGAGCAGTTCTTC. This encodes CASSLEAGGHNEQFF. The chain joins TRBV7-2 to TRBJ2-1; the D gene is possibly TRBD1 (7 bases). Germline V gene lookup returns CDR1 SGHTA and CDR2 FQGNSA. There are 15 residues in the CDR3. Trimming took off 1 base at V and 5 bases at J, with 12 bases between the two ends. Together with reference TRBV7-2 and TRBJ2-1, the CDR3 gives the full variable domain: GAGVSQSPSNKVTEKGKDVELRCDPISGHTALYWYRQSLGQGLEFLIYFQGNSAPDKSGLPSDRFSAERTGGSVSTLTIQRTQQEDSAVYLCASSLEAGGHNEQFFGPGTRLTVL.

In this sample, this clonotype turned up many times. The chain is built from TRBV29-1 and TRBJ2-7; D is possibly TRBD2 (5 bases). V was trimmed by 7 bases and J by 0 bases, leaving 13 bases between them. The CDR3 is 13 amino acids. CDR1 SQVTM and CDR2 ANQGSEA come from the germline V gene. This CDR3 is CSARDGDSYEQYF. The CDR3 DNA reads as TGCAGCGCCAGAGACGGGGACTCCTACGAGCAGTACTTC.

The CDR3 region is CSVFMPSGVLFF. CDR3 DNA: TGCAGCGTCTTTATGCCCTCAGGGGTCCTGTTCTTC. The chain carries TRBV29-1 and TRBJ2-1; D is perhaps TRBD1 (6 bases). Trimming pared 6 bases from V and 15 bases from J, leaving 21 bases between. CDR1 and CDR2 (germline): SQVTM, ANQGSEA. The CDR3 spans 12 residues.

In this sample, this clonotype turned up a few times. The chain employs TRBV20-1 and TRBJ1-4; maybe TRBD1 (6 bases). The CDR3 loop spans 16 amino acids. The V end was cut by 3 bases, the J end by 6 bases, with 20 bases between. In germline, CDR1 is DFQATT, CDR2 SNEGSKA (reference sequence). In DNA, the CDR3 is TGCAGTGCTAGCAAGAGTATACTTGGACAGCATGAAAAACTGTTTTTT. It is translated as CSASKSILGQHEKLFF.

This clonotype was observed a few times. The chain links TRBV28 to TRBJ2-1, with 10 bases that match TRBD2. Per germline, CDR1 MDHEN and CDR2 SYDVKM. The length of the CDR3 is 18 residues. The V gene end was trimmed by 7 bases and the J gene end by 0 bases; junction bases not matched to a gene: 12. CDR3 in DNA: TGTGCCAGCATCCCTCTAGCGGGAGTCCCTTACTCCTACAATGAGCAGTTCTTC. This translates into CASIPLAGVPYSYNEQFF.

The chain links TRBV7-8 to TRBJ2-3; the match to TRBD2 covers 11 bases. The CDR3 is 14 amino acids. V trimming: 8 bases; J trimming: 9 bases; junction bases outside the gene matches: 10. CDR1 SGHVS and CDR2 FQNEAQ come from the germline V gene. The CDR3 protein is CASGAVAGGKTQYF. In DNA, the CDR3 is TGTGCCAGCGGGGCGGTAGCGGGAGGGAAGACGCAGTATTTT.

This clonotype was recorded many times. For the CDR3, the DNA is TGTGCCAGCAGTTTAATTTCGGGGCAAGAGACCCAGTACTTC. Protein product: CASSLISGQETQYF. The chain carries TRBV28 and TRBJ2-5; D might be TRBD2 (5 bases). This CDR3 contains 14 residues. V was trimmed by 2 bases and J by 2 bases, leaving 9 bases between them. Germline-derived CDR1 and CDR2 are MDHEN and SYDVKM. Supplemented by reference TRBV28 and TRBJ2-5, the full variable domain reads DVKVTQSSRYLVKRTGEKVFLECVQDMDHENMFWYRQDPGLGLRLIYFSYDVKMKEKGDIPEGYSVSREKKERFSLILESASTNQTSMYLCASSLISGQETQYFGPGTRLLVL.

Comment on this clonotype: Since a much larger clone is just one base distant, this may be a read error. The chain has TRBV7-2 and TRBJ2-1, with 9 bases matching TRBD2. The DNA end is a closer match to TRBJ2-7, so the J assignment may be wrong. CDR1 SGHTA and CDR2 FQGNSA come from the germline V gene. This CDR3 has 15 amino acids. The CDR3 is CASQSGRNPYNEQYF. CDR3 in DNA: TGTGCCAGCCAAAGCGGGAGGAACCCCTACAATGAGCAGTACTTC.

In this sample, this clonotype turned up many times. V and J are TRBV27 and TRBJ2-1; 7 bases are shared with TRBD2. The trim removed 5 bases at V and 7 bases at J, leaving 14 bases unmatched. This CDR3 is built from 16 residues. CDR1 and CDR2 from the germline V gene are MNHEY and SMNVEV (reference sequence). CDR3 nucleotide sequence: TGTGCCAGCAGTCCCAATCGGGGGAGGGCCGGGAATGAGCAGTTCTTC. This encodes CASSPNRGRAGNEQFF.

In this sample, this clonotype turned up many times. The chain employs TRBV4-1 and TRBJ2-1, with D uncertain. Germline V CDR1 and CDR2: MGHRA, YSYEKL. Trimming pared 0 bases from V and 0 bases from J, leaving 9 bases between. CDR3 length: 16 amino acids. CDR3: CASSQDDRSSYNEQFF. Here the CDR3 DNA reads TGCGCCAGCAGCCAAGATGACCGGAGCTCCTACAATGAGCAGTTCTTC.

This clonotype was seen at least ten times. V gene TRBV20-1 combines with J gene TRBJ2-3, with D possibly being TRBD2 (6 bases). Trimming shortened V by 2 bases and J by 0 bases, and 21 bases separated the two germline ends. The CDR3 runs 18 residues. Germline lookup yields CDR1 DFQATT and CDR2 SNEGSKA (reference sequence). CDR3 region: CSARLAQIGFSSTDTQYF. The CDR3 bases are TGCAGTGCTAGACTAGCGCAAATCGGATTCTCTAGCACAGATACGCAGTATTTT.

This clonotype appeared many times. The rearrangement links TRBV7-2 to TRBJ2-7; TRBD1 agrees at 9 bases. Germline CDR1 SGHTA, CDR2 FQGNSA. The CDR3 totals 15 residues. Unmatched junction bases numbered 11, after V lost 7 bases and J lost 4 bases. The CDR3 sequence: CASNKGGQGGYEQYF. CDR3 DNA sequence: TGTGCCAGCAACAAAGGGGGACAGGGTGGTTACGAGCAGTACTTC.